These 27 T cell receptor beta chains originate from one sample sequenced in a study of blood T cells in healthy people across ages. A second PCR, run for about 7 to 11 cycles, used a sample-barcoded 5' primer plus a J-beta primer mix. One entry per CDR3 protein, called by TCRdb with MiXCR from the 5' RACE reads. The repertoire holds 650,000 to 800,000 distinct CDR3 sequences, about 42% seen once, with under 20% in the top ten. The sequenced sample was blood. These receptors all stem from a man aged 55 to 70 in good health.

The chain links TRBV5-1 to TRBJ2-7; 7 nucleotides agree with TRBD2. The CDR3 consists of 14 residues. With 4 bases clipped from V and 5 bases from J, the junction kept 9 bases outside the gene matches. The V gene's germline CDR1 is SGHRS and CDR2 YFSETQ. The CDR3 spells CASSVGAGVNEQYF. DNA for the CDR3: TGCGCCAGCAGCGTCGGGGCGGGGGTTAACGAGCAGTACTTC. Variable domain in full (rest from reference TRBV5-1 and TRBJ2-7): KAGVTQTPRYLIKTRGQQVTLSCSPISGHRSVSWYQQTPGQGLQFLFEYFSETQRNKGNFPGRFSGRQFSNSRSEMNVSTLELGDSALYLCASSVGAGVNEQYFGPGTRLTVT.

The chain has TRBV29-1 and TRBJ2-7, with D uncertain. Per germline, CDR1 SQVTM and CDR2 ANQGSEA. V was trimmed by 3 bases and J by 2 bases, leaving 14 bases between them. The CDR3 spans 14 residues. The CDR3 reads CSVELASVPYEQYF. The CDR3 DNA follows: TGCAGCGTTGAGTTGGCTAGTGTTCCCTACGAGCAGTACTTC.

This sequence joins TRBV6-6 and TRBJ2-7, with 8 nucleotides matching TRBD1. The CDR3 extends over 15 amino acids. CDR1 is MNHNY, CDR2 SVGAGI, per germline (reference sequence). J lost 7 bases, V lost 2 bases, and 10 bases had no gene match. This chain's CDR3 is CASSYGQGRNNEQYF. CDR3 bases: TGTGCCAGCAGTTACGGACAGGGCCGAAACAATGAGCAGTACTTC.

This clonotype occurred many times. The junction departs from germline at one end; a sequencing error may be responsible. Here the CDR3 DNA reads TGCGCCAGCAGCCTCGGGACTAGCGGGACAGATACGCAGTATTTT. Amino acids: CASSLGTSGTDTQYF. The V and J genes are TRBV7-9 and TRBJ2-3, with 12 positions matching TRBD2. The germline V gene encodes CDR1 SEHNR and CDR2 FQNEAQ (reference sequence). The CDR3 is 15 amino acids.

This clonotype came up a few times. The chain is built from TRBV6-2 or TRBV6-3 and TRBJ1-5; D gene uncertain. Germline V gives CDR1 MNHEY, CDR2 SVGEGT. V was shortened by 6 bases and J by 1 base, with 7 bases between the two germline ends. The CDR3 has 13 residues. The CDR3 here is CASRNPSNQPQHF. The DNA for the CDR3 is TGTGCCAGCAGAAACCCGAGCAATCAGCCCCAGCATTTT.

This chain uses TRBV7-9 with TRBJ1-2, with D perhaps matching TRBD1 (5 bases). Trimming left V 6 bases short and J 7 bases short, with 18 bases between. The CDR3 consists of 14 residues. CDR1 SEHNR and CDR2 FQNEAQ come from the germline V gene (reference sequence). The CDR3 is CASREQDGLGGYTF. CDR3 DNA: TGTGCCAGCAGGGAACAGGACGGCCTGGGTGGCTACACCTTC.

This clonotype showed up many times. The chain carries TRBV29-1 and TRBJ2-6; possibly TRBD1 for D (5 bases). The germline V and J ends were trimmed by 7 bases and 1 base, with 8 bases remaining between them. The CDR3 is 13 residues long. The germline V gene encodes CDR1 SQVTM and CDR2 ANQGSEA. The CDR3 loop is CSARESGANVLTF. The DNA for the CDR3 is TGCAGCGCCAGGGAATCTGGGGCCAACGTCCTGACTTTC. The full variable domain, its missing parts supplied by reference TRBV29-1 and TRBJ2-6, is SAVISQKPSRDICQRGTSLTIQCQVDSQVTMMFWYRQQPGQSLTLIATANQGSEATYESGFVIDKFPISRPNLTFSTLTVSNMSPEDSSIYLCSARESGANVLTFGAGSRLTVL.

V usage is TRBV6-2 or TRBV6-3 and J usage is TRBJ2-6; no clear D. Germline values: CDR1 MNHEY, CDR2 SVGEGT. The CDR3 contains 15 residues. V shed 6 bases and J shed 2 bases, with 11 bases lying between them. The CDR3 coding sequence is TGTGCCAGCAGGCCGGTGGGGACTGGGGCCAACGTCCTGACTTTC. Translating gives CASRPVGTGANVLTF.

This clonotype has only a few counts. The chain recombines TRBV29-1 with TRBJ1-2; 7 positions agree with TRBD1. Trimming cost V 1 base and J 0 bases; bases outside gene matches: 8. CDR3 length equals 16 residues. CDR1 is SQVTM and CDR2 is ANQGSEA in the germline V gene. DNA of the CDR3: TGCAGCGTTGAAGGCCAGGGGGGACTCGCTAACTATGGCTACACCTTC. Residues: CSVEGQGGLANYGYTF.

This clonotype was seen repeatedly, ten times or more. V gene TRBV9 combines with J gene TRBJ2-6; D is undetermined. Germline loops: CDR1 SGDLS, CDR2 YYNGEE. This CDR3 has 15 residues. V shed 0 bases and J shed 0 bases, with 4 bases lying between them. CDR3 sequence reads: CASSVGGSGANVLTF. For the CDR3, the DNA is TGTGCCAGCAGCGTAGGAGGCTCTGGGGCCAACGTCCTGACTTTC.

This clonotype was detected once. The chain joins TRBV7-2 to TRBJ2-3; 7 bases match TRBD1. The germline V gene encodes CDR1 SGHTA and CDR2 FQGNSA. There are 18 residues in the CDR3. The trim removed 2 bases at V and 0 bases at J, leaving 11 bases unmatched. The CDR3 nucleotides read TGTGCCAGCAGCTTATTGGCCTACAGGGGCGGAAGCACAGATACGCAGTATTTT. This codes for CASSLLAYRGGSTDTQYF.

The chain recombines TRBV7-9 with TRBJ2-1; maybe TRBD1 (5 bases). The V end was cut by 5 bases, the J end by 6 bases, with 17 bases between. CDR3 length: 15 residues. Germline V gene lookup returns CDR1 SEHNR and CDR2 FQNEAQ (reference sequence). This CDR3 reads CASSPPGILANEQFF. For the CDR3, the DNA is TGTGCCAGCAGCCCCCCAGGGATCCTCGCCAATGAGCAGTTCTTC. Complete variable domain (other parts from reference TRBV7-9 and TRBJ2-1): DTGVSQNPRHKITKRGQNVTFRCDPISEHNRLYWYRQTLGQGPEFLTYFQNEAQLEKSRLLSDRFSAERPKGSFSTLEIQRTEQGDSAMYLCASSPPGILANEQFFGPGTRLTVL.

The gene calls are TRBV6-2 or TRBV6-3 and TRBJ2-1; the D is unclear. The CDR3 totals 12 residues. V was shortened by 6 bases and J by 4 bases, with 7 bases between the two germline ends. CDR1 MNHEY and CDR2 SVGEGT come from the germline V gene. DNA of the CDR3: TGTGCCAGCAGAGATTGGTACAATGAGCAGTTCTTC. Translation: CASRDWYNEQFF.

The V gene is TRBV7-2, the J gene TRBJ1-5; D gene unclear. V lost 3 bases to trimming and J lost 3 bases, with 9 bases between them. Germline CDR1 is SGHTA and CDR2 is FQGNSA. The CDR3 contains 14 residues. CDR3 sequence: CASSLKADNQPQHF. The CDR3 region has the DNA TGTGCCAGCAGCTTGAAGGCAGACAATCAGCCCCAGCATTTT.

This clonotype was detected only a few times. V usage is TRBV7-6 and J usage is TRBJ2-3; D remains ambiguous. Germline CDR1 reads SGHVS; CDR2 reads FNYEAQ. Trimming removed 1 base from V and 0 bases from J, with 8 bases in between. The CDR3 runs to 15 residues. The CDR3 is CASSLGVRSTDTQYF. The DNA for the CDR3 is TGTGCCAGCAGCTTAGGAGTCAGGAGCACAGATACGCAGTATTTT.

This clonotype is a singleton in its sample. This sequence joins TRBV6-6 and TRBJ1-5, with D uncertain. The CDR3 is 14 amino acids. V shed 2 bases and J shed 1 base, with 6 bases lying between them. Germline CDR1 is MNHNY and CDR2 is SVGAGI (reference sequence). CDR3: CASSYRRSNQPQHF. The DNA for the CDR3 is TGTGCCAGCAGTTACCGTAGGAGCAATCAGCCCCAGCATTTT.

The chain uses TRBV18 and TRBJ1-5; D may be TRBD1 (6 bases). The germline V gene has CDR1 KGHSH and CDR2 LQKENI. CDR3 length: 13 residues. V was trimmed by 6 bases and J by 6 bases, leaving 12 bases between them. As DNA, the CDR3 is TGTGCCAGCTCTCAAACACAGGGTCAGCCCCAGCATTTT. Its protein product is CASSQTQGQPQHF.

This clonotype was seen more than once but under ten times. J is TRBJ2-4 and V is TRBV7-2, with TRBD1 identical over 10 bases. CDR1 and CDR2 from the germline V gene are SGHTA and FQGNSA. The CDR3 consists of 17 residues. V gave up 2 bases and J gave up 1 base; unmatched junction bases: 5. This CDR3 reads CASSLFRGQGAKNIQYF. In nucleotides, the CDR3 is TGTGCCAGCAGCTTATTCAGGGGACAGGGGGCCAAAAACATTCAGTACTTC.

This clonotype has at least ten counts. This rearrangement joins TRBV4-3 to TRBJ2-1, with 11 bases that match TRBD1. Germline lookup yields CDR1 LGHNA and CDR2 YSLEER. CDR3 length equals 16 residues. V lost 5 bases, J lost 0 bases, and 3 bases stayed unmatched. The CDR3 sequence: CASSSGTGGSYNEQFF. The DNA of the CDR3 is TGCGCCAGCAGCTCCGGGACAGGGGGCTCCTACAATGAGCAGTTCTTC.

The chain couples TRBV20-1 to TRBJ2-1; TRBD1 matches at 8 bases. The germline gives CDR1 DFQATT, CDR2 SNEGSKA (reference sequence). The CDR3 is made up of 16 amino acids. J was trimmed by 4 bases and V by 3 bases; bases with no gene match: 11. The CDR3 sequence: CSASRLGRGLYNEQFF. CDR3 in DNA: TGCAGTGCTAGTAGACTTGGCAGGGGGCTTTACAATGAGCAGTTCTTC.

In this sample, this clonotype turned up a few times. The rearrangement links TRBV5-5 to TRBJ1-2, with a possible D match to TRBD1 (6 bases). V was clipped by 0 bases and J by 4 bases, with 13 bases between them. Per germline, CDR1 SGHKS and CDR2 YYEKEE (reference sequence). CDR3 length: 15 residues. The CDR3 loop reads CASSLEGGQSYGYTF. The CDR3 DNA is TGTGCCAGCAGCTTGGAGGGGGGGCAGAGCTATGGCTACACCTTC.

The V call is TRBV28, the J call TRBJ1-2, with D hard to call. The CDR3 covers 13 residues. The germline V gene encodes CDR1 MDHEN and CDR2 SYDVKM. V lost 2 bases to trimming and J lost 2 bases, with 6 bases between them. For the CDR3, the DNA is TGTGCCAGCAGTTTACGCAGGAACTATGGCTACACCTTC. It codes for CASSLRRNYGYTF.

The sample holds many counts of this clonotype. The chain uses TRBV7-2 and TRBJ2-1, with 9 bases aligning to TRBD2. Unmatched junction bases numbered 4, after V lost 2 bases and J lost 5 bases. From germline, CDR1 is SGHTA and CDR2 FQGNSA. The CDR3 is 15 residues long. This CDR3 reads CASSLLAGWDNEQFF. CDR3 nucleotide sequence: TGTGCCAGCAGCTTACTAGCGGGGTGGGACAATGAGCAGTTCTTC.

J is TRBJ2-7 and V is TRBV6-2 or TRBV6-3; no firm D call. V lost 2 bases to trimming and J lost 4 bases, with 18 bases between them. The CDR3 is 16 amino acids. Germline values: CDR1 MNHEY, CDR2 SVGEGT. CDR3 coding DNA: TGTGCCAGCAGTTACAGCTTGCTGTCCCTGGGGTACGAGCAGTACTTC. Its translation is CASSYSLLSLGYEQYF.

The genes are TRBV12-3 or TRBV12-4 and TRBJ1-2; no clear D gene. Trimming shortened V by 6 bases and J by 5 bases, and 19 bases separated the two germline ends. This CDR3 has 15 residues. The CDR3 sequence is CASSPTRRWEYGYTF. CDR3 bases: TGTGCCAGCAGCCCTACGCGCAGGTGGGAATATGGCTACACCTTC.

This clonotype appeared a single time. V and J are TRBV9 and TRBJ1-1, with no clear D. Looked up from germline, CDR1 is SGDLS and CDR2 is YYNGEE. The CDR3 has 13 amino acids. Trimming took 3 bases from V and 4 from J, leaving 10 bases between them. The CDR3 protein is CASSAPPSTEAFF. CDR3 in DNA: TGTGCCAGCAGCGCCCCCCCATCCACTGAAGCTTTCTTT.

The gene calls are TRBV29-1 and TRBJ2-5, with 8 bases identical to TRBD2. J lost 0 bases, V lost 3 bases, and 6 bases had no gene match. Germline lookup yields CDR1 SQVTM and CDR2 ANQGSEA. The CDR3 length is 15 residues. In nucleotides, the CDR3 is TGCAGCGTTGATAGGGGCGGGGGGTACCAAGAGACCCAGTACTTC. As protein: CSVDRGGGYQETQYF. Filled out from reference TRBV29-1 and TRBJ2-5, the complete variable domain reads SAVISQKPSRDICQRGTSLTIQCQVDSQVTMMFWYRQQPGQSLTLIATANQGSEATYESGFVIDKFPISRPNLTFSTLTVSNMSPEDSSIYLCSVDRGGGYQETQYFGPGTRLLVL.